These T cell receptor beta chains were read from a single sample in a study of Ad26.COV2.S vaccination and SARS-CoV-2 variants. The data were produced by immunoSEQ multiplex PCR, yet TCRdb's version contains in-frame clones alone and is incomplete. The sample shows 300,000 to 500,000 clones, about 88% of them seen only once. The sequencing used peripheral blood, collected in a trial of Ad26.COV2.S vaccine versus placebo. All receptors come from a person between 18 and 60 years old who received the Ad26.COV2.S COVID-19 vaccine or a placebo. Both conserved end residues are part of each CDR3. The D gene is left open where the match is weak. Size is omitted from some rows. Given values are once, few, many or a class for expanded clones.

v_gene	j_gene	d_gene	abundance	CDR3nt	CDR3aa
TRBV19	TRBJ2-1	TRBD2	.	TGTGCCAGTAGTATTGGAGCGGGGCATGAGCAGTTCTTC	CASSIGAGHEQFF
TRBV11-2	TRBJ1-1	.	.	TGTGCCAGCAGCTTAGCTGTTGGTGAAGCTTTCTTT	CASSLAVGEAFF
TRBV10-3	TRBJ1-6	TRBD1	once	TGTGCCATCAGTGAGTCAAAACAGGGGGAACCCCTCCACTTT	CAISESKQGEPLHF
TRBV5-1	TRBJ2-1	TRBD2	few	TGCGCCAGCAGCGAAACTAGCGAGGTCGGAAATGAGCAGTTCTTC	CASSETSEVGNEQFF
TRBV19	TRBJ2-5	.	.	TGTGCCAGTAGTAAGAGAGCCCAAGAGACCCAGTACTTC	CASSKRAQETQYF
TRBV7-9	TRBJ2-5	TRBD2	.	TGTGCCAGCACAACAGCGGCGGGAGACCAAGAGACCCAGTACTTC	CASTTAAGDQETQYF
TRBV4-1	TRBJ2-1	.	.	TGCGCCAGCAGCCAAGATCCCGCGGGGTCAAATGAGCAGTTCTTC	CASSQDPAGSNEQFF
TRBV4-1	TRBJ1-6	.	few	TGCGCCAGCAGCCAAGCTAATTCACCCCTCCACTTT	CASSQANSPLHF
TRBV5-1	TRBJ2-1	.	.	TGCGCCAGCAGCTTGGGCGGTCTAGCCTCCTACAATGAGCAGTTCTTC	CASSLGGLASYNEQFF
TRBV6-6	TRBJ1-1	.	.	TGTGCCAGCAGTTACTCTGGGGGCGCTTACACTGAAGCTTTCTTT	CASSYSGGAYTEAFF
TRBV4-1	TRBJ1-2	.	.	TGCGCCAGCAGCCCCGGGGGGACTTATGGCTACACCTTC	CASSPGGTYGYTF
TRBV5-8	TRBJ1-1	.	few	TGTGCCAGCAGCTTGGATATACTTTTCCCTGAAGCTTTCTTT	CASSLDILFPEAFF
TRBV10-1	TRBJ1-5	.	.	TGCGCCAGCAGTGAGCCCAATCAGCCCCAGCATTTT	CASSEPNQPQHF